This T cell receptor (beta chain) emerged from a study of T cell responses to AZD1222 COVID-19 vaccine. Study details: Pooling covered second doses at about 4 or about 12 weeks.

CDR3 length equals 15 residues. Germline V gene lookup returns CDR1 SGHRS and CDR2 YFSETQ. Unmatched junction bases numbered 10, after V lost 4 bases and J lost 4 bases. Study observations and caveats: Among the donors, most were white British and more were female, and clonal diversity was possibly underestimated. Only a handful of AZD1222 recipients tested seropositive at baseline. Targeting of unmutated variant regions was reportedly seen in nearly half of spike-specific TCRs.

As concerns this clone: The antigen is undetermined.

Assay used: immunoSEQ multiplex PCR; TCRdb lists only in-frame clones, some missing. The table has roughly 120,000 clones, roughly 84% seen once. The J gene is TRBJ1-2, the V gene TRBV5-1; 7 nucleotides agree with TRBD1. The material was peripheral blood, obtained on day 0 of AZD1222 vaccination. This clonotype originated in an adult in good health. CDR3 in DNA: TGCGCCAGCAGCCTGACGACAGGGCTCGGCTATGGCTACACCTTC. Its protein product is CASSLTTGLGYGYTF.